The clone carrying this T cell receptor (beta chain) was counted between two and nine times. It was with a sample-barcoded 5' primer and a J-beta primer mix that a second PCR of roughly 7 to 12 cycles was run. One entry per CDR3 protein results from TCRdb running MiXCR on the 5' RACE reads. The sample lists hundreds of thousands of distinct CDR3 sequences, about 37% seen once, with approximately 12% in the top ten. This sample is part of a study of blood T cells in healthy people across ages. Study-wide background: With template switching, about one barcoded beta molecule was captured per two T cells.

Donors gave 8 to 10 milliliters of peripheral blood apiece. CDR3 length: 16 residues. The V and J ends lost 5 bases and 4 bases, in that order; junction bases with no gene match: 11. Per the germline V gene, CDR1 is SGHTA and CDR2 is FQGNSA. The sequenced sample consisted of blood. This receptor was identified in a man aged 18 to 29 in good health. The chain carries TRBV7-2 and TRBJ1-2, with 9 bases that match TRBD1. The CDR3 DNA sequence: TGTGCCAGCAGCCCCATGACAGGGGGGAAAGGCTATGGCTACACCTTC. It yields the protein CASSPMTGGKGYGYTF. The full variable domain, rest sourced from reference TRBV7-2 and TRBJ1-2, is GAGVSQSPSNKVTEKGKDVELRCDPISGHTALYWYRQSLGQGLEFLIYFQGNSAPDKSGLPSDRFSAERTGGSVSTLTIQRTQQEDSAVYLCASSPMTGGKGYGYTFGSGTRLTVV.